This T cell receptor (beta chain) is from a study of blood T cell repertoires in COVID-19. Authors' processing steps: Estimated nucleated cell counts came from reference gene primer amplification. TCRdb's table, derived via immunoSEQ multiplex PCR, lists solely in-frame clones and lacks some. D and trimming come from the DNA, and the V and J calls and clone size come from that table. The top ten hold under 5.5% of the sample, which has about 140,000 clones, approximately 84% seen once. V lost 0 bases and J 3 bases, leaving 9 bases between the germline ends. The CDR3 consists of 15 residues. The germline V gene encodes CDR1 MNHEY and CDR2 SVGEGT. Donors were grouped by their self-reported clinical history.

The TCR sequence derives from a man aged 35 to 55 with acute COVID-19. The chain joins TRBV6-2 or TRBV6-3 to TRBJ1-5, with D uncertain. The sequenced material came from PBMCs or T cells enriched from blood (not recorded which). Here the CDR3 reads CASSYSNQINQPQHF. The CDR3 coding sequence is TGTGCCAGCAGTTACTCGAATCAGATCAATCAGCCCCAGCATTTT.